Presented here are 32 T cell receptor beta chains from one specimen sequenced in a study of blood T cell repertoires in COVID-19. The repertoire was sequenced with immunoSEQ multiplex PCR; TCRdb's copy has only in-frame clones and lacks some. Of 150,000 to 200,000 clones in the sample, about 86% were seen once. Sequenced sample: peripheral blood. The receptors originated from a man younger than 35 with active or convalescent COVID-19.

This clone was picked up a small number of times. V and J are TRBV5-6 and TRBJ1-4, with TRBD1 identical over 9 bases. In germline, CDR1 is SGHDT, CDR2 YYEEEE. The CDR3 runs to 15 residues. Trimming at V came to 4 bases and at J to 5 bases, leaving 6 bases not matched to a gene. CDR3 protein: CASSPVGQGNEKLFF. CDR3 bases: TGTGCCAGCAGCCCTGTGGGACAGGGAAATGAAAAACTGTTTTTT. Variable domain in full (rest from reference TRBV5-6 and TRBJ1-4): DAGVTQSPTHLIKTRGQQVTLRCSPKSGHDTVSWYQQALGQGPQFIFQYYEEEERQRGNFPDRFSGHQFPNYSSELNVNALLLGDSALYLCASSPVGQGNEKLFFGSGTQLSVL.

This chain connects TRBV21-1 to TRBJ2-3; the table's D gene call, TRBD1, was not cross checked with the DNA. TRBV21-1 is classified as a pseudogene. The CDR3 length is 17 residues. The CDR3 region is CASSNRQDSVDTDTQYF. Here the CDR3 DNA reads TGTGCCAGCAGCAATCGCCAGGACAGCGTTGACACAGATACGCAGTATTTT.

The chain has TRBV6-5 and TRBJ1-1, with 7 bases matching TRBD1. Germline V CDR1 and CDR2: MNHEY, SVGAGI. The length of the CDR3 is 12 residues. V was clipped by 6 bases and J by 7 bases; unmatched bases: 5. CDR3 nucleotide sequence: TGTGCCAGCAGAAGACAGGGCTTTGAAGCTTTCTTT. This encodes CASRRQGFEAFF.

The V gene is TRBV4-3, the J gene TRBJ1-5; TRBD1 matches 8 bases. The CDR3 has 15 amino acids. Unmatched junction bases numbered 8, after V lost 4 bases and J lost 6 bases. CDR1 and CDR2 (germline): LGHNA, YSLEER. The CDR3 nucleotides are TGCGCCAGCAGCCGTGACCGGACAGGGCGTCAGCCCCAGCATTTT. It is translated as CASSRDRTGRQPQHF.

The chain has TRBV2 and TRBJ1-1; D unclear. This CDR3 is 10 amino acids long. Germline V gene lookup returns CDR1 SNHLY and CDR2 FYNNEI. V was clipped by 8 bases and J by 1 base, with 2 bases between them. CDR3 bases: TGTGCCAGCCAGAACACTGAAGCTTTCTTT. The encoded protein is CASQNTEAFF.

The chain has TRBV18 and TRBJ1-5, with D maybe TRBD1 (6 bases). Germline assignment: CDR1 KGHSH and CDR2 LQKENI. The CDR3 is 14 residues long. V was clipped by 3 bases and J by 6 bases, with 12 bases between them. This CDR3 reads CASSPNREAQPQHF. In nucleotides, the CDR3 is TGTGCCAGCTCACCGAACAGGGAAGCTCAGCCCCAGCATTTT.

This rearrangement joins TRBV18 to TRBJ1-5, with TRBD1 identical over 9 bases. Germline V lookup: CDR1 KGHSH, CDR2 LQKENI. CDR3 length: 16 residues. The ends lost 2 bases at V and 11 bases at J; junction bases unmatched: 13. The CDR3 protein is CASSPSKGQGHITQHF. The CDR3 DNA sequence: TGTGCCAGCTCACCAAGCAAGGGACAGGGTCACATCACCCAGCATTTT.

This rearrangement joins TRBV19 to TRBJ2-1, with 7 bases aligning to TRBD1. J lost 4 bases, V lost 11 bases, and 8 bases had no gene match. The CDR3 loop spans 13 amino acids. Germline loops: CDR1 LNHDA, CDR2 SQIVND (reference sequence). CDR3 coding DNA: TGTGCCTCGGGGACAGCTCCTTACAATGAGCAGTTCTTC. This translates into CASGTAPYNEQFF.

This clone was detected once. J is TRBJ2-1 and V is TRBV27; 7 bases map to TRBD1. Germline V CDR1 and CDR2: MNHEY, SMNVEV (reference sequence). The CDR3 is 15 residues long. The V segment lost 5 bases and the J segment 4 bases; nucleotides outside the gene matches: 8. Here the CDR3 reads CASSDYRGIYNEQFF. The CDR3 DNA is TGTGCCAGCAGTGATTACAGGGGTATTTACAATGAGCAGTTCTTC.

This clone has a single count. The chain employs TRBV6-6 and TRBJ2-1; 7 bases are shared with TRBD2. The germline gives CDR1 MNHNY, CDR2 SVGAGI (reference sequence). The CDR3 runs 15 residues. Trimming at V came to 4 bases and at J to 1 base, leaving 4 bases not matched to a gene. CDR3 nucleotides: TGTGCCAGCAGTTTAGCGGGTTCTTCCTACAATGAGCAGTTCTTC. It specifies CASSLAGSSYNEQFF.

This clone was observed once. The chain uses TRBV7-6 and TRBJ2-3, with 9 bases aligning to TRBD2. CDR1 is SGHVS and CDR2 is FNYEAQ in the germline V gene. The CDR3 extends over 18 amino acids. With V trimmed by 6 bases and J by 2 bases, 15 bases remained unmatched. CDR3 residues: CASRLWASTSGYTDTQYF. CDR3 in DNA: TGTGCCAGCAGACTTTGGGCTTCGACTAGCGGTTACACAGATACGCAGTATTTT. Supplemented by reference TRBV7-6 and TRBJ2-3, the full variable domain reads GAGVSQSPRYKVTKRGQDVALRCDPISGHVSLYWYRQALGQGPEFLTYFNYEAQQDKSGLPNDRFSAERPEGSISTLTIQRTEQRDSAMYRCASRLWASTSGYTDTQYFGPGTRLTVL.

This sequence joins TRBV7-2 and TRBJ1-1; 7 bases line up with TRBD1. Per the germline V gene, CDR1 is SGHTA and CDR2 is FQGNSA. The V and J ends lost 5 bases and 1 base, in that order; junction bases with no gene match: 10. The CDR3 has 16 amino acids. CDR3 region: CASSRGQRRANTEAFF. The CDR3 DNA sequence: TGTGCCAGCAGCAGGGGACAGCGGAGAGCGAACACTGAAGCTTTCTTT.

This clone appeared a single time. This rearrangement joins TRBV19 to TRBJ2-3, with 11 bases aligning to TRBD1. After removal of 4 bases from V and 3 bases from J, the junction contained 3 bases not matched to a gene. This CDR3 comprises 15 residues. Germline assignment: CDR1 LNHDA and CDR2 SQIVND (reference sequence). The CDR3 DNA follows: TGTGCCAGTAGTACAGGACAGGGGGCAACAGATACGCAGTATTTT. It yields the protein CASSTGQGATDTQYF. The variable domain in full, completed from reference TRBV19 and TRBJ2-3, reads DGGITQSPKYLFRKEGQNVTLSCEQNLNHDAMYWYRQDPGQGLRLIYYSQIVNDFQKGDIAEGYSVSREKKESFPLTVTSAQKNPTAFYLCASSTGQGATDTQYFGPGTRLTVL.

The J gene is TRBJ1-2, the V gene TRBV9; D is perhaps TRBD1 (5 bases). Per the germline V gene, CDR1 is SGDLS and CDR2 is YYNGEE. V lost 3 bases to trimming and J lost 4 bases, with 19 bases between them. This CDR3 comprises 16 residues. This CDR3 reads CASSEILLTGGYGYTF. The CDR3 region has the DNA TGTGCCAGCAGCGAAATCCTCCTGACGGGGGGCTATGGCTACACCTTC.

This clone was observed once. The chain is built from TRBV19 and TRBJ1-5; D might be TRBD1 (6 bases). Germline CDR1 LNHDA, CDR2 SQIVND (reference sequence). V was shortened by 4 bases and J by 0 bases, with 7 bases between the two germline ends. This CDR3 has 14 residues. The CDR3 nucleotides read TGTGCCAGTAGTACGACAGGTAGCAATCAGCCCCAGCATTTT. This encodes CASSTTGSNQPQHF.

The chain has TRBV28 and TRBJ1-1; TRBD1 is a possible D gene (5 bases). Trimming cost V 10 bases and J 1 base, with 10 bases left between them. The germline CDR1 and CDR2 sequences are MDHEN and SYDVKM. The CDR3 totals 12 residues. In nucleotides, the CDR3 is TGTGCCACCGAAGACAGGAACACTGAAGCTTTCTTT. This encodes CATEDRNTEAFF.

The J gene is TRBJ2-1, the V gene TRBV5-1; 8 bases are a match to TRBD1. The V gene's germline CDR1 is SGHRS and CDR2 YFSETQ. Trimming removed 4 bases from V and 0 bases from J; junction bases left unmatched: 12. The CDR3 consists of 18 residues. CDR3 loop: CASSDLTGVSPSYNEQFF. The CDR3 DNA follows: TGCGCCAGCAGCGACTTGACAGGGGTTTCTCCCTCCTACAATGAGCAGTTCTTC.

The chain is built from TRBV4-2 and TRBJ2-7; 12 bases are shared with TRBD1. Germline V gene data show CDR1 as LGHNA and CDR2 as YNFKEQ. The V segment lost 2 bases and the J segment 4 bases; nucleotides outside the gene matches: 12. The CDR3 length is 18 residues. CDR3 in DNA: TGTGCCAGCAGCCAACACCGGGACAGGGGGCTCCAATGGTACGAGCAGTACTTC. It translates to CASSQHRDRGLQWYEQYF.

The CDR3 sequence: CAWSEGDSPLHF. The CDR3 nucleotides are TGTGCCTGGAGTGAGGGGGATTCACCCCTCCACTTT. The V gene is TRBV30, the J gene TRBJ1-6; possible D gene TRBD1, 6 bases. The germline V gene encodes CDR1 GTSNPN and CDR2 SVGIG (reference sequence). V dropped 1 base and J dropped 8 bases, with 6 bases sitting between them. This CDR3 comprises 12 residues.

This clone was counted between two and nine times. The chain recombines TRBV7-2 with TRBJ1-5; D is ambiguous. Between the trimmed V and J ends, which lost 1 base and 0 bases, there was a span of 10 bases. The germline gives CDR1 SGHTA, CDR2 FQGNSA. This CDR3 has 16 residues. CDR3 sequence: CASSLVTTYSNQPQHF. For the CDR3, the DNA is TGTGCCAGCAGCTTAGTTACAACGTATAGCAATCAGCCCCAGCATTTT.

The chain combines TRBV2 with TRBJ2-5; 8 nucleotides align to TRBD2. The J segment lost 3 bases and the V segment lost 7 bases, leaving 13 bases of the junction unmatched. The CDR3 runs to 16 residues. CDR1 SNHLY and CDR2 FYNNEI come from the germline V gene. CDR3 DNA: TGTGCCAGCACCGGTGGGCGGCGGGAGGAGGAAGAGACCCAGTACTTC. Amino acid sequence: CASTGGRREEEETQYF.

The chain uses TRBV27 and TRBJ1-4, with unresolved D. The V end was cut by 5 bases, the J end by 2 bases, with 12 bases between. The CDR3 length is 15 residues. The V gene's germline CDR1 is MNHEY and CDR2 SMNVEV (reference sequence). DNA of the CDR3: TGTGCCAGCAGTCCCTGGGGAGGCACTAATGAAAAACTGTTTTTT. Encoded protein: CASSPWGGTNEKLFF.

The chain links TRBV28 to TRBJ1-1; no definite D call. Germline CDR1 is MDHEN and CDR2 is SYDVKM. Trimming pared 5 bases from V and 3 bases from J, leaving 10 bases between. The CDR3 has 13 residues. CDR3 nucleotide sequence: TGTGCCAGCAGTCTTGTCTCGGACACTGAAGCTTTCTTT. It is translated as CASSLVSDTEAFF.

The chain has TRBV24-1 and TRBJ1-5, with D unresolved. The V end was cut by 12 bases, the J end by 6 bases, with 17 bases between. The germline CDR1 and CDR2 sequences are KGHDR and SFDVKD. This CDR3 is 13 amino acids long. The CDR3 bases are TGTGCCTTTGGAGTAGTTCCCCGTCAGCCCCAGCATTTT. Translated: CAFGVVPRQPQHF.

CDR3 sequence (DNA): TGCGCCAGCAGTGAGGCGAGGGACTCCGACCGCAACAATGAGCAGTTCTTC. Amino acids: CASSEARDSDRNNEQFF. This chain uses TRBV23-1 with TRBJ2-1; possible D gene TRBD2, 6 bases. TRBV23-1 is an ORF; its function is uncertain. The CDR3 is made up of 17 amino acids. Trimming removed 5 bases from V and 5 bases from J, with 22 bases in between.

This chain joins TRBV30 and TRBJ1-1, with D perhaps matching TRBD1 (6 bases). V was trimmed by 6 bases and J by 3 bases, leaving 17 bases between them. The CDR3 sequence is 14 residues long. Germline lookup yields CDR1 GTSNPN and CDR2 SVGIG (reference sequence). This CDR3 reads CACYLRGLDTEAFF. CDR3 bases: TGTGCCTGTTACCTCAGGGGTCTGGACACTGAAGCTTTCTTT.

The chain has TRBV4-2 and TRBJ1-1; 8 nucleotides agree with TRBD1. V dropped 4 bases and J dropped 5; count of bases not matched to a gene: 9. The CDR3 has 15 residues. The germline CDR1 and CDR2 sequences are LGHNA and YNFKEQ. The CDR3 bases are TGTGCCAGCAGCCTTTTCCAGGACAGGGCGACTGAAGCTTTCTTT. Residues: CASSLFQDRATEAFF.

In nucleotides, the CDR3 is TGTGCCAGCAGCCATTGGACAGGGCTCTATAGCAATCAGCCCCAGCATTTT. It is translated as CASSHWTGLYSNQPQHF. The chain combines TRBV3-1 (or the pseudogene TRBV3-2) with TRBJ1-5; 8 bases fit TRBD1. The CDR3 has 17 amino acids. Germline CDR1 reads LGHDT; CDR2 reads YNNKEL (reference sequence). Trimming cost V 3 bases and J 0 bases; bases outside gene matches: 7.

CDR3 loop: CSAGGLGADSKGTEAFF. CDR3 nucleotides: TGCAGTGCTGGTGGACTAGGTGCGGATTCGAAGGGCACTGAAGCTTTCTTT. J is TRBJ1-1 and V is TRBV20-1; D is unresolved. From germline, CDR1 is DFQATT and CDR2 SNEGSKA (reference sequence). The CDR3 is made up of 17 amino acids. V lost 5 bases and J 4 bases, leaving 26 bases between the germline ends.

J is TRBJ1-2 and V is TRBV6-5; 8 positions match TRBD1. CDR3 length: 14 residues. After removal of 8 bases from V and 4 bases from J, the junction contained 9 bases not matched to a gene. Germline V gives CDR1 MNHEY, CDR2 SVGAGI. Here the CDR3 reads CASSRTGIGYGYTF. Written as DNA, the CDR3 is TGTGCCAGCTCTCGGACAGGGATAGGCTATGGCTACACCTTC.

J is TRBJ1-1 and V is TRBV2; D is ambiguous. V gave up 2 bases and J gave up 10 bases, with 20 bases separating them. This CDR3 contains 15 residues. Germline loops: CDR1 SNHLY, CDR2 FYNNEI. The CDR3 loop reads CASSEWWAKVRGAFF. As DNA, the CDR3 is TGTGCCAGCAGTGAATGGTGGGCGAAGGTCCGGGGAGCTTTCTTT.

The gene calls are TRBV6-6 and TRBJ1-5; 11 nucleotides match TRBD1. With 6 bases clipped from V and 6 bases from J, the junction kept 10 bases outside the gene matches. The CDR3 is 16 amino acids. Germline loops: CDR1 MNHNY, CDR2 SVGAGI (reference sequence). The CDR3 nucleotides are TGTGCCAGCAGCGGTGGGACAGGGGGAGGGAGTCAGCCCCAGCATTTT. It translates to CASSGGTGGGSQPQHF.